This is a list of T cell receptor beta chains from one sample in a study of breast tumors, draining lymph nodes, adjacent tissues. From the multiplex PCR reads, TCRdb called clonotypes with MiXCR, one entry per CDR3 protein. Of around 250,000 distinct CDR3 sequences listed, less than 45% were seen once; the top ten hold about 3.9%. The sequenced material came from axillary lymph node tissue. The receptors were sampled from a female donor with breast cancer. Some clones in this sample may be carry-over from other donors' samples. CDR3s leave out the opening cysteine and the closing phenylalanine or tryptophan. Some rows have no size entry. The others give once, few or many, or a class for an expanded clone.

V gene	J gene	clone size	CDR3 protein
TRBV6-5	TRBJ2-7	few	ASSHSGRGRIYEQY
TRBV12-3/TRBV12-4	TRBJ1-5	many	ASSYRTGNNQPQH
TRBV19	TRBJ2-7	NA	ASSIIAGSYEQY
TRBV5-1	TRBJ2-5	NA	ASSHHRGLETQY
TRBV27	TRBJ1-6	NA	ASSPTPNYNSPLH
TRBV5-1	TRBJ2-7	many	ASSSVGTSGKYEQY
TRBV19	TRBJ1-2	NA	ASSNSGTDYGYT
TRBV6-1	TRBJ2-7	NA	ASSLASGQGASYEQY
TRBV19	TRBJ2-3	many	ASSNHGGAKDTQY
TRBV4-1	TRBJ2-1	many	ASSQEFTYGNEQF